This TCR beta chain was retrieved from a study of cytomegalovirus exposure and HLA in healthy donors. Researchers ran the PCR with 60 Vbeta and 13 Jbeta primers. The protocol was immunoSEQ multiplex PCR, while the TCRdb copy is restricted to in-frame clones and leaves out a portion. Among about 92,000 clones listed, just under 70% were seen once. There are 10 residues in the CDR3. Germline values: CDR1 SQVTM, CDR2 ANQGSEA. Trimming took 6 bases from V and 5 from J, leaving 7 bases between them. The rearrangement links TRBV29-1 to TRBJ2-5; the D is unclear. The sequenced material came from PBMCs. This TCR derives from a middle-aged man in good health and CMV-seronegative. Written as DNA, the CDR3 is TGCAGCGTGGGCCTGGAGACCCAGTACTTC. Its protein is CSVGLETQYF.